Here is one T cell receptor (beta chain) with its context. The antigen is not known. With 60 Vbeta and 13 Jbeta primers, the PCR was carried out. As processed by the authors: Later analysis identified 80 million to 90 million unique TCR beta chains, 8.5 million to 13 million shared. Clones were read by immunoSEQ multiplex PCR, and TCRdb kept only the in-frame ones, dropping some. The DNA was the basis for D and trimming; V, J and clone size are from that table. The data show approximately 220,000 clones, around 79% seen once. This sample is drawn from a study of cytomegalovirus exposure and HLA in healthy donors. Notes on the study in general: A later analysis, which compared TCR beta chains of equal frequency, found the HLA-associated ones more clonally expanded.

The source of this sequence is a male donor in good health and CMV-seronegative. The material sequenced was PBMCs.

The CDR3 loop reads CASSFAGGPGEQYF. The CDR3 nucleotides are TGTGCCAGCAGTTTTGCGGGAGGGCCGGGTGAGCAGTACTTC. V and J are TRBV27 and TRBJ2-7, with 9 bases identical to TRBD2. Trimming cost V 3 bases and J 7 bases; bases outside gene matches: 7. Germline CDR1 MNHEY, CDR2 SMNVEV (reference sequence). The CDR3 is 14 residues long.